These T cell receptor beta chains were read from a single sample in a study of cytomegalovirus exposure and HLA in healthy donors. Sequencing used immunoSEQ multiplex PCR; TCRdb keeps in-frame clones, though not all of them. The profile shows under 200,000 clones, roughly 80% of them singletons. What was sequenced was PBMCs. The receptors were gathered from a female donor in good health and CMV-seronegative. The CDR3 runs from the conserved cysteine through the conserved F or W. The D gene is left open where the match is weak. Clone size is stated in some rows and not others, as once, few, many or a class when expanded.

j_gene | d_gene | abundance | v_gene | CDR3nt | CDR3aa
TRBJ1-5 | - | - | TRBV28 | TGTGCCAGCAGACCCCGGGCCCAGCATTTT | CASRPRAQHF
TRBJ1-1 | - | - | TRBV30 | TGTGCCGGACTTTCGGGGGGCGCGGACACTGAAGCTTTCTTT | CAGLSGGADTEAFF
TRBJ1-1 | - | - | TRBV28 | TGTGCCAGCAGTTCCCCCACCAGGGAATTGAACACTGAAGCTTTCTTT | CASSSPTRELNTEAFF
TRBJ2-3 | - | - | TRBV10-2 | TGCGCCAGCGAGGCTCCAGGGGGCACAGATACGCAGTATTTT | CASEAPGGTDTQYF
TRBJ1-2 | TRBD1 | - | TRBV5-1 | TGCGCCAGCAGCCCAGCAGGGGGAGGCGGCTACACCTTC | CASSPAGGGGYTF
TRBJ1-2 | TRBD1 | - | TRBV7-9 | TGTGCCAGCAGCCCACATCGGACAGGGGTTTGGGGTGGCTACACCTTC | CASSPHRTGVWGGYTF
TRBJ2-7 | TRBD1 | - | TRBV6-6 | TGTGCCAGCAGTTACTCGACAGGGGCGGTCTACGAGCAGTACTTC | CASSYSTGAVYEQYF
TRBJ1-2 | TRBD1 | - | TRBV7-2 | TGTGCCAGCAGCTCTGACAGGGCGCCGAGAGGCTACACCTTC | CASSSDRAPRGYTF
TRBJ2-7 | - | - | TRBV29-1 | TGCAGCGTTGTAGGCGCGTCGGGCTACGAGCAGTACTTC | CSVVGASGYEQYF
TRBJ2-3 | TRBD1 | - | TRBV6-5 | TGTGCCAGCAGTTACAACAGGGGAACAGATACGCAGTATTTT | CASSYNRGTDTQYF
TRBJ2-1 | - | - | TRBV9 | TGTGCCAGCAGCGCTTATAGCGGTAACTACAATGAGCAGTTCTTC | CASSAYSGNYNEQFF
TRBJ2-7 | TRBD2 | - | TRBV16 | TGTGCCAGCAGCCAACGAGCGGGAGGGGGCGGCGAGCAGTACTTC | CASSQRAGGGGEQYF
TRBJ2-2 | - | - | TRBV5-1 | TGCGCCAGCAGCGCCAGCTACGGGGACACCGGGGAGCTGTTTTTT | CASSASYGDTGELFF
TRBJ2-2 | TRBD1 | - | TRBV7-2 | TGTGCCAGCAGCTTAGTACAGGTAGCAGGGGGCAACACCGGGGAGCTGTTTTTT | CASSLVQVAGGNTGELFF
TRBJ2-7 | - | once | TRBV7-7 | TGTGCTAGCAGCCTAGACAGGAAGCAGGAGCAGTACTTC | CASSLDRKQEQYF
TRBJ2-2 | - | - | TRBV6-1 | TGTGCCAGCAGTGAAGGGGTGACTAGAGGCGGGGAGCTGTTTTTT | CASSEGVTRGGELFF
TRBJ2-7 | TRBD1 | - | TRBV7-6 | TGTGCCAGCAGCTCGAGGACAGGGGGGCCCTACGAGCAGTACTTC | CASSSRTGGPYEQYF
TRBJ2-4 | TRBD2 | - | TRBV6-5 | TGTGCCAGCAGTTACCGTAGCGGGGGGGGGCACATTCAGTACTTC | CASSYRSGGGHIQYF
TRBJ2-2 | - | - | TRBV6-1 | TGTGCCGCTGGGGCAGGACTTAGCGGCACCGGGGAGCTGTTTTTT | CAAGAGLSGTGELFF
TRBJ2-2 | - | few | TRBV2 | TGTGCCAGCAGTGAGGTGTTGGCAACGAACACCGGGGAGCTGTTTTTT | CASSEVLATNTGELFF
TRBJ1-2 | - | - | TRBV11-2 | TGTGCCAGCAGCCAATTAAGGGACTCTCATAGACAGCGAGATGGCTACACCTTC | CASSQLRDSHRQRDGYTF
TRBJ2-1 | TRBD1 | - | TRBV6-6 | TGTGCCAGCAGTTACTCGGGGGACAGGGTAGGCAATGAGCAGTTCTTC | CASSYSGDRVGNEQFF
TRBJ1-5 | - | once | TRBV7-7 | TGTGCTAGCAGCTTAGCTATTCGGGATTACCCTCAGCCCCAGCATTTT | CASSLAIRDYPQPQHF
TRBJ2-7 | TRBD2 | - | TRBV6-5 | TGTGCCAGCACCTCCAGCGGAGCGGGGTACGAGCAGTACTTC | CASTSSGAGYEQYF
TRBJ2-7 | - | - | TRBV29-1 | TGCAGCGTTGCAGGGCTAACGGATTCCTACGAGCAGTACTTC | CSVAGLTDSYEQYF
TRBJ1-2 | - | once | TRBV7-6 | TGTGCCAGCAGCTTAGCTCGCGCCGGTATGACCTTC | CASSLARAGMTF
TRBJ2-5 | - | - | TRBV7-2 | TGTGCCAGCAGCTCCCCGGGTAGGAGGCACCGGGAGACCCAGTACTTC | CASSSPGRRHRETQYF
TRBJ1-1 | - | - | TRBV2 | TGTGCCAGCACTCCCCGGGGGAACTCGAACACTGAAGCTTTCTTT | CASTPRGNSNTEAFF
TRBJ1-1 | - | few | TRBV11-2 | TGTGCCAGCAGCTTGGGTGACTACACTGAAGCTTTCTTT | CASSLGDYTEAFF
TRBJ2-5 | TRBD2 | - | TRBV6-5 | TGTGCCAGCAGACTAGCGGGCAACATGGGGACCCAGTACTTC | CASRLAGNMGTQYF
TRBJ2-5 | TRBD2 | once | TRBV30 | TGTGCCTGGGGGGGGGTTTGGGAGACCCAGTACTTC | CAWGGVWETQYF
TRBJ1-6 | - | once | TRBV7-3 | TGTGCCAGCAGCCCCCCAGGGGCCTCCGTTAATTCACCCCTCCACTTT | CASSPPGASVNSPLHF
TRBJ1-1 | - | - | TRBV7-9 | TGTGCCAGCAGCTTCCCGGGGGGCACTGAAGCTTTCTTT | CASSFPGGTEAFF
TRBJ1-2 | - | - | TRBV7-8 | TGTGCCAGCAGCTTAGGGCCCCGGGGAGGCTATGGCTACACCTTC | CASSLGPRGGYGYTF
TRBJ2-3 | TRBD2 | - | TRBV4-3 | TGCGCCAGCAGCCACCTACTAGCGGGAGGGACAGATACGCAGTATTTT | CASSHLLAGGTDTQYF
TRBJ2-7 | TRBD2 | - | TRBV4-1 | TGCGCCAGCAGCCGTCCCGGGACTAGCGTGCACTACGAGCAGTACTTC | CASSRPGTSVHYEQYF
TRBJ1-2 | - | - | TRBV19 | TGTGCCAGTAGTCCCTCCGACTATGGCTACACCTTC | CASSPSDYGYTF
TRBJ1-1 | - | - | TRBV6-5 | TGTGCCAGCAGTTACTCGAATAGGAACACTGAAGCTTTCTTT | CASSYSNRNTEAFF
TRBJ2-2 | TRBD2 | - | TRBV28 | TGTGCCAGCAGTTTAGCGGGAGATAACACCGGGGAGCTGTTTTTT | CASSLAGDNTGELFF
TRBJ1-1 | - | - | TRBV28 | TGTGCCAGCAGTTCCCCTCCATGGGGAGGCGCTTTCTTT | CASSSPPWGGAFF
TRBJ1-1 | - | - | TRBV19 | TGTGCCAGTACCCCCGTCGGTAGGAACACTGAAGCTTTCTTT | CASTPVGRNTEAFF
TRBJ2-5 | - | - | TRBV4-3 | TGCGCCAGCAGCCAAGACGAGGGTGAGACCCAGTACTTC | CASSQDEGETQYF
TRBJ2-5 | TRBD2 | - | TRBV9 | TGTGCCAGCAGCGTATACCCCCGGCCTAGCGGTCAAGAGACCCAGTACTTC | CASSVYPRPSGQETQYF